These 11 T cell receptor beta chains were sequenced from one sample in a study of T cells in Graves' hyperthyroidism and ophthalmopathy. RNA transcripts served as the template for amplifying TCR beta CDR3 regions. HTBI primers were used for first-round RT-PCR of the TCR CDR3. TCRdb processed the multiplex PCR reads anew with MiXCR; each CDR3 protein has one entry. Altogether some 600,000 distinct CDR3 sequences are present, around 14% being singletons, with the ten largest covering 4.5% to 6%. The sequencing sample was made of blood. The source of these receptors is a woman aged 25 to 39 with Graves' hyperthyroidism that later progressed to Graves' ophthalmopathy.

The table lists this clonotype with many counts. The V and J genes are TRBV10-3 and TRBJ1-1, with a tentative D call TRBD1 (6 bases). Trimming pared 11 bases from V and 1 base from J, leaving 8 bases between. This CDR3 is 11 amino acids long. The germline gives CDR1 ENHRY, CDR2 SYGVKD. DNA of the CDR3: TGTGCCTCGACAGGGAACACTGAAGCTTTCTTT. It specifies CASTGNTEAFF.

A word on this clonotype: A much larger clonotype is one base distant, so this may be a read error. The V and J genes are TRBV3-1 and TRBJ2-6, with TRBD1 matching 7 bases. Per the germline V gene, CDR1 is LGHDT and CDR2 is YNNKEL (reference sequence). The ends lost 4 bases at V and 0 bases at J; junction bases unmatched: 12. The CDR3 runs to 19 residues. The DNA for the CDR3 is TGTGCCAGCAGCCCCTCCCTGGGGACAGCGTCCTCTGGGGCCAACGTCCTGACTTTC. Amino acids: CASSPSLGTASSGANVLTF.

This clonotype came up many times. This CDR3 is CASSEAVTGGEEQFF. DNA of the CDR3: TGTGCCAGCAGTGAAGCGGTGACAGGGGGCGAAGAGCAGTTCTTC. This chain connects TRBV2 to TRBJ2-1; 10 nucleotides line up with TRBD1. Losses at the gene ends were 0 bases for V and 10 bases for J; bases not matched to a gene: 6. CDR1 is SNHLY and CDR2 is FYNNEI in the germline V gene. The CDR3 runs 15 residues.

As concerns this clonotype: It may be a read error: a sequence one base away is much more abundant. The V call is TRBV30, the J call TRBJ1-1, with TRBD1 matching over 10 bases. CDR3 size: 13 residues. Trimming removed 3 bases from V and 7 bases from J; junction bases left unmatched: 5. Germline-derived CDR1 and CDR2 are GTSNPN and SVGIG (reference sequence). In DNA form, the CDR3 reads TGTGCCTGGAGATGGACAGGGGGTTATGAAGCTTTCTTT. Encoded protein: CAWRWTGGYEAFF. Drawing the rest from reference TRBV30 and TRBJ1-1, the complete variable domain is SQTIHQWPATLVQPVGSPLSLECTVEGTSNPNLYWYRQAAGRGLQLLFYSVGIGQISSEVPQNLSASRPQDRQFILSSKKLLLSDSGFYLCAWRWTGGYEAFFGQGTRLTVV.

This clonotype was recorded at least ten times. This chain uses TRBV7-2 with TRBJ2-3; D possibly corresponds to TRBD2 (6 bases). Trimming pared 0 bases from V and 0 bases from J, leaving 13 bases between. CDR1 and CDR2 from the germline V gene are SGHTA and FQGNSA. This CDR3 comprises 17 residues. This CDR3 is CASSLARLGPSTDTQYF. CDR3 nucleotides: TGTGCCAGCAGCTTAGCCCGACTAGGCCCTAGCACAGATACGCAGTATTTT.

Many counts were recorded for this clonotype. The J gene is TRBJ2-7, the V gene TRBV12-3 or TRBV12-4, with D perhaps matching TRBD2 (5 bases). V lost 5 bases and J lost 0, with 20 bases in between. CDR3 length: 17 amino acids. This CDR3 reads CASSRKANTGSSYEQYF. As DNA, the CDR3 is TGTGCCAGCAGTCGAAAGGCAAACACGGGATCCTCCTACGAGCAGTACTTC.

This clonotype was seen more than once but under ten times. This sequence joins TRBV19 and TRBJ1-1; 7 bases are a match to TRBD1. The CDR3 length is 15 residues. V lost 3 bases and J lost 1; bases outside the gene matches: 5. The germline V gene has CDR1 LNHDA and CDR2 SQIVND (reference sequence). In nucleotides, the CDR3 is TGTGCCAGTAGTATCCTCGGACAGGCGAACACTGAAGCTTTCTTT. It encodes CASSILGQANTEAFF. The full variable domain, with the rest looked up from reference TRBV19 and TRBJ1-1, is DGGITQSPKYLFRKEGQNVTLSCEQNLNHDAMYWYRQDPGQGLRLIYYSQIVNDFQKGDIAEGYSVSREKKESFPLTVTSAQKNPTAFYLCASSILGQANTEAFFGQGTRLTVV.

Concerning this clonotype itself: This may be a read error: a much more frequent sequence differs by one nucleotide. The gene calls are TRBV2 and TRBJ2-1; 9 bases fit TRBD2. Germline V CDR1 and CDR2: SNHLY, FYNNEI. The CDR3 contains 16 residues. The CDR3 reads CASSGYSGSSHNEQFF. As DNA, the CDR3 is TGTGCCAGCAGTGGGTATAGCGGGAGCTCCCACAATGAGCAGTTCTTC.

This clonotype was detected ten times or more. The chain employs TRBV20-1 and TRBJ1-1; 9 bases line up with TRBD1. This CDR3 spans 14 amino acids. Germline-derived CDR1 and CDR2 are DFQATT and SNEGSKA (reference sequence). In DNA form, the CDR3 reads TGCACCGTATTACAGGGGGCAACGGACACTGAAGCTTTCTTT. Its protein is CTVLQGATDTEAFF.

V usage is TRBV7-9 and J usage is TRBJ2-1, with 9 bases identical to TRBD1. Germline assignment: CDR1 SEHNR and CDR2 FQNEAQ (reference sequence). The CDR3 is made up of 16 amino acids. J lost 2 bases, V lost 5 bases, and 7 bases had no gene match. CDR3 nucleotides: TGTGCCAGCAGCCCCTCGGACAGGGGACCCTACAATGAGCAGTTCTTC. Protein sequence: CASSPSDRGPYNEQFF.

This clonotype was recorded at least ten times. This sequence joins TRBV30 and TRBJ1-5; a weak D match, TRBD1 (6 bases). Germline CDR1 and CDR2: GTSNPN and SVGIG (reference sequence). The germline V and J ends were trimmed by 4 bases and 6 bases, with 16 bases remaining between them. CDR3 length: 14 amino acids. CDR3 sequence reads: CAWTRGGGSQPQHF. The CDR3 DNA sequence: TGTGCCTGGACTCGAGGGGGGGGGTCTCAGCCCCAGCATTTT.